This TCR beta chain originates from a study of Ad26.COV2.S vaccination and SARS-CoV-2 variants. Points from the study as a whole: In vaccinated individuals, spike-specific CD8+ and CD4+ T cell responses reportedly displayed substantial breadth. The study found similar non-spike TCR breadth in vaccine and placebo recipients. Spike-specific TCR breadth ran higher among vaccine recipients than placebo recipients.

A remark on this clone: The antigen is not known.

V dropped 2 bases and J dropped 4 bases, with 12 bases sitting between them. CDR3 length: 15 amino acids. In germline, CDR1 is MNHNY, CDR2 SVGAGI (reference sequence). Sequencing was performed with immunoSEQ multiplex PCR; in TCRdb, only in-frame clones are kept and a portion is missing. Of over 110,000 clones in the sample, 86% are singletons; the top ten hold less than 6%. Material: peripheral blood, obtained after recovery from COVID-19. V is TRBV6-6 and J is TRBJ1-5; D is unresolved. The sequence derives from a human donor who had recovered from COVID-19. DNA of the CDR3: TGTGCCAGCAGTTACGCCCGACCGTCAAATCAGCCCCAGCATTTT. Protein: CASSYARPSNQPQHF.